This T cell receptor (beta chain) was captured by sequencing in a study of T cell responses to AZD1222 COVID-19 vaccine. Generated by immunoSEQ multiplex PCR, the TCRdb table keeps only in-frame clones and is missing some. This repertoire shows fewer than 150,000 clones, more than 80% found once; its top ten account for 4.1%. Broader study findings: White British people made up most donors, females outnumbered males, and clonal diversity was possibly underestimated. Vaccine-associated CD4 TCRs spanned spike, dominant at 160-218 and 743-854. Spike-specific TCR breadth and depth both grew after two AZD1222 doses. The study reported that nearly half of spike-specific TCRs target unmutated variant regions.

V gave up 3 bases and J gave up 4 bases; unmatched junction bases: 2. The germline V gene encodes CDR1 KGHSH and CDR2 LQKENI. The CDR3 length is 14 residues. Comments on this clone: Its antigen remains unknown.

Source: peripheral blood, taken on day 0 of AZD1222 vaccination. The V and J genes are TRBV18 and TRBJ1-5; 8 bases fit TRBD1. The sequence came from an adult in good health. CDR3 region: CASSPTGVNQPQHF. CDR3 in DNA: TGTGCCAGCTCACCGACAGGGGTAAATCAGCCCCAGCATTTT.